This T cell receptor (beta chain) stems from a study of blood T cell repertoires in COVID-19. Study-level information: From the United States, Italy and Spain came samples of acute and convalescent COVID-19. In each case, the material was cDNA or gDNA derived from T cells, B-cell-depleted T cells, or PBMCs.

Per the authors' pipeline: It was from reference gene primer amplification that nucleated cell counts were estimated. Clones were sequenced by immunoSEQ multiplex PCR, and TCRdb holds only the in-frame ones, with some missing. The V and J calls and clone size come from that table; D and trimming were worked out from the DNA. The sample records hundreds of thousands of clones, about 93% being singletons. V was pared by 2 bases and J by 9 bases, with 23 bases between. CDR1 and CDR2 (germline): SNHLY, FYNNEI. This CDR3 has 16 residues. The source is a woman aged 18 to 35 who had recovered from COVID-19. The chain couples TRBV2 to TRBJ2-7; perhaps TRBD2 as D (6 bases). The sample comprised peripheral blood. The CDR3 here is CASSERRAVVERGQYV. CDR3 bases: TGTGCCAGCAGTGAAAGGAGGGCAGTCGTGGAGCGTGGGCAGTACGTC.